One sample yielded the 17 T cell receptor beta chains listed below, sequenced in a study of control samples from healthy donors and cancer patients (dated by TCRdb to about 2020). To prepare the library, the immunoSEQ multiplex PCR assay was applied. TCRdb took over this immuneACCESS table, retaining in-frame rearrangements with V and J assigned. Such tables are incomplete; in checked studies, under half of the missing clones stem from an unresolved V gene, and the remainder is unexplained. A total of approximately 230,000 clones appear in this sample, 82% of them only once. 10% to 15% of the sample is taken by the ten largest. Specimen: PBMCs. The source of these receptors is an older woman with lung cancer.

The count of this clone is one. This chain connects TRBV27 to TRBJ2-3, with D possibly being TRBD2 (5 bases). The CDR3 length is 15 residues. V gave up 0 bases and J gave up 2 bases, with 9 bases separating them. From germline, CDR1 is MNHEY and CDR2 SMNVEV (reference sequence). The DNA for the CDR3 is TGTGCCAGCAGTTTATCTCGAGGGATCACAGATACGCAGTATTTT. Translated, it gives CASSLSRGITDTQYF.

The chain combines TRBV27 with TRBJ2-3; 9 bases agree with TRBD2. With V trimmed by 6 bases and J by 6 bases, 7 bases remained unmatched. The germline V gene has CDR1 MNHEY and CDR2 SMNVEV (reference sequence). The CDR3 runs 14 residues. CDR3 bases: TGTGCCAGCAGGACTAGCGGCCAGTGGGATACGCAGTATTTT. This encodes CASRTSGQWDTQYF.

The chain uses TRBV20-1 and TRBJ2-1; D is unresolved. CDR3 length: 15 amino acids. The V and J ends lost 3 bases and 12 bases respectively, with 24 bases between them. Germline assignment: CDR1 DFQATT and CDR2 SNEGSKA (reference sequence). CDR3 sequence: CSASGGPESGIGQFF. The CDR3 DNA sequence: TGCAGTGCTAGTGGCGGACCGGAATCGGGTATAGGGCAGTTCTTC.

In DNA, the CDR3 is TGCGCCAGCAGCCAAATAACCGGGACAGGGGATTCACCCCTCCACTTT. Its translation: CASSQITGTGDSPLHF. The V call is TRBV4-1, the J call TRBJ1-6, with 10 bases lining up with TRBD1. There are 16 residues in the CDR3. Germline V CDR1 and CDR2: MGHRA, YSYEKL. Trimming took 2 bases from V and 8 from J; bases not matched to a gene: 6.

The chain links TRBV10-2 to TRBJ1-5; 8 bases align to TRBD1. The CDR3 consists of 15 residues. CDR1 WSHSY and CDR2 SAAADI come from the germline V gene. V shed 4 bases, J shed 2 bases, and the junction held 4 bases outside the gene matches. The CDR3 DNA sequence: TGCGCCAGCAGTGGCGGACAGGGCGGCAATCAGCCCCAGCATTTT. The encoded protein is CASSGGQGGNQPQHF.

The chain carries TRBV29-1 and TRBJ1-4; a weak D match, TRBD1 (5 bases). V lost 6 bases and J lost 8, with 16 bases in between. The CDR3 totals 13 residues. The germline gives CDR1 SQVTM, CDR2 ANQGSEA. The CDR3 DNA reads as TGCAGCGTCCGGGGGTTGGTAGACGAAAAACTGTTTTTT. Its protein is CSVRGLVDEKLFF.

The chain uses TRBV30 and TRBJ2-5; D gene uncertain. CDR1 is GTSNPN, CDR2 SVGIG, per germline (reference sequence). This CDR3 is 12 amino acids long. Trimming took 2 bases from V and 5 from J, leaving 9 bases between them. This CDR3 reads CAWSRGVETQYF. The CDR3, as DNA: TGTGCCTGGAGTCGTGGGGTGGAGACCCAGTACTTC. The entire variable domain, with the rest obtained from reference TRBV30 and TRBJ2-5, is as follows: SQTIHQWPATLVQPVGSPLSLECTVEGTSNPNLYWYRQAAGRGLQLLFYSVGIGQISSEVPQNLSASRPQDRQFILSSKKLLLSDSGFYLCAWSRGVETQYFGPGTRLLVL.

The chain's CDR3 is CASSWRGQGGDGANVLTF. CDR3 nucleotides: TGCGCCAGCAGCTGGCGGGGACAGGGAGGCGATGGGGCCAACGTCCTGACTTTC. The chain employs TRBV5-1 and TRBJ2-6; 9 bases align to TRBD1. Germline V gene sequence: CDR1 SGHRS, CDR2 YFSETQ. Trimming cost V 3 bases and J 3 bases; bases outside gene matches: 10. This CDR3 is 18 amino acids long. The whole variable domain, remainder taken from reference TRBV5-1 and TRBJ2-6, is KAGVTQTPRYLIKTRGQQVTLSCSPISGHRSVSWYQQTPGQGLQFLFEYFSETQRNKGNFPGRFSGRQFSNSRSEMNVSTLELGDSALYLCASSWRGQGGDGANVLTFGAGSRLTVL.

The chain recombines TRBV6-5 with TRBJ2-5; D ambiguous. Germline lookup yields CDR1 MNHEY and CDR2 SVGAGI. Trimming pared 5 bases from V and 4 bases from J, leaving 8 bases between. CDR3 length: 12 residues. The chain's CDR3 is CASSLNLETQYF. The CDR3 DNA reads TGTGCCAGCAGTCTTAACCTAGAGACCCAGTACTTC.

The V call is TRBV5-6, the J call TRBJ2-7, with a possible D match to TRBD1 (6 bases). The CDR3 runs to 16 residues. The V end was cut by 0 bases, the J end by 0 bases, with 13 bases between. Germline V gene sequence: CDR1 SGHDT, CDR2 YYEEEE. CDR3 sequence reads: CASSLGPGAISYEQYF. The CDR3 DNA sequence: TGTGCCAGCAGCTTGGGGCCAGGGGCGATCTCCTACGAGCAGTACTTC. The full variable domain, completed using reference TRBV5-6 and TRBJ2-7, is DAGVTQSPTHLIKTRGQQVTLRCSPKSGHDTVSWYQQALGQGPQFIFQYYEEEERQRGNFPDRFSGHQFPNYSSELNVNALLLGDSALYLCASSLGPGAISYEQYFGPGTRLTVT.

This chain uses TRBV3-1 (or the pseudogene TRBV3-2) with TRBJ1-6; D might be TRBD1 (5 bases). Germline CDR1 and CDR2: LGHDT and YNNKEL (reference sequence). The CDR3 extends over 15 amino acids. Trimming shortened V by 0 bases and J by 6 bases, and 9 bases separated the two germline ends. The CDR3 loop is CASSQEDGGNSPLHF. The CDR3, as DNA: TGTGCCAGCAGCCAAGAGGACGGGGGTAATTCACCCCTCCACTTT.

This clone has just a few counts. The chain joins TRBV10-2 to TRBJ1-5, with 10 bases identical to TRBD1. V lost 7 bases and J lost 6; bases outside the gene matches: 6. The CDR3 totals 14 residues. Germline V gene sequence: CDR1 WSHSY, CDR2 SAAADI. Here the CDR3 DNA reads TGCGCCAGCACCGCACGGGACAGGGGTCAGCCCCAGCATTTT. It codes for CASTARDRGQPQHF.

This chain connects TRBV5-1 to TRBJ2-7; D may match TRBD1 or TRBD2 (5 bases each). V lost 3 bases, J lost 0 bases, and 13 bases lay in between. The CDR3 is 15 amino acids. Germline V lookup: CDR1 SGHRS, CDR2 YFSETQ. The CDR3: CASSSGRPISYEQYF. CDR3 sequence (DNA): TGCGCCAGCAGCTCGGGACGGCCGATCTCCTACGAGCAGTACTTC. Variable domain in full (rest from reference TRBV5-1 and TRBJ2-7): KAGVTQTPRYLIKTRGQQVTLSCSPISGHRSVSWYQQTPGQGLQFLFEYFSETQRNKGNFPGRFSGRQFSNSRSEMNVSTLELGDSALYLCASSSGRPISYEQYFGPGTRLTVT.

A few counts support this clone. The chain carries TRBV2 and TRBJ1-5; TRBD1 matches at 7 bases. The CDR3 spans 14 residues. J gave up 4 bases and V 3 bases, and 3 bases lay outside the gene matches. CDR1 SNHLY and CDR2 FYNNEI come from the germline V gene. This chain's CDR3 is CASSDVQGNQPQHF. The CDR3 DNA follows: TGTGCCAGCAGTGATGTACAGGGGAATCAGCCCCAGCATTTT.

The chain combines TRBV19 with TRBJ1-3; D uncertain. From germline, CDR1 is LNHDA and CDR2 SQIVND (reference sequence). The CDR3 loop spans 17 amino acids. Trimming shortened V by 4 bases and J by 0 bases, and 16 bases separated the two germline ends. The CDR3 coding sequence is TGTGCCAGTAGTACCGTCTCCTTCTTGCGCTCTGGAAACACCATATATTTT. This gives the protein CASSTVSFLRSGNTIYF. The full variable domain, completed using reference TRBV19 and TRBJ1-3, is DGGITQSPKYLFRKEGQNVTLSCEQNLNHDAMYWYRQDPGQGLRLIYYSQIVNDFQKGDIAEGYSVSREKKESFPLTVTSAQKNPTAFYLCASSTVSFLRSGNTIYFGEGSWLTVV.

The chain combines TRBV27 with TRBJ1-1; 9 bases fit TRBD1. Germline CDR1 reads MNHEY; CDR2 reads SMNVEV (reference sequence). This CDR3 region has 12 residues. The CDR3 loop reads CTTRTGVSEAFF. The CDR3 bases are TGTACCACCCGGACAGGGGTCTCTGAAGCTTTCTTT.

V is TRBV5-6 and J is TRBJ1-1; D is unclear. This CDR3 has 14 residues. The germline gives CDR1 SGHDT, CDR2 YYEEEE. Trimming shortened V by 2 bases and J by 5 bases, and 13 bases separated the two germline ends. The CDR3 spells CASSFGRLRTEAFF. As DNA, the CDR3 is TGTGCCAGCAGCTTTGGCCGCTTGAGGACTGAAGCTTTCTTT. Based on the CDR3 plus reference TRBV5-6 and TRBJ1-1, the full variable domain is DAGVTQSPTHLIKTRGQQVTLRCSPKSGHDTVSWYQQALGQGPQFIFQYYEEEERQRGNFPDRFSGHQFPNYSSELNVNALLLGDSALYLCASSFGRLRTEAFFGQGTRLTVV.